These T cell receptor beta chains were read from a single sample in a study of blood T cell repertoires in COVID-19. Sequenced by immunoSEQ multiplex PCR; TCRdb stores in-frame clones only, minus some. The sample yields over 85,000 clones, roughly 88% seen once. The sequenced sample consisted of peripheral blood. The receptors here all came from an elderly woman with COVID-19, enrolled during active disease. Each CDR3 is given with its conserved first and last residue. The D gene is left open where the match is weak. A row's size may be missing; if present it is once, few, many or a size class.

J gene | V gene | D gene | clone size | CDR3 DNA | CDR3 protein
TRBJ2-7 | TRBV10-1 | - | - | TGCGCCAGCAGTCCCTCGGGGGTTGTCTACGAGCAGTACTTC | CASSPSGVVYEQYF
TRBJ2-1 | TRBV11-2 | TRBD2 | - | TGTGCCAGCAGCTCCTTACCCTTGGGCTTCAGCGGGGGGCAGTTCTTC | CASSSLPLGFSGGQFF
TRBJ2-2 | TRBV5-1 | TRBD1 | - | TGCGCCAGCAGCTGGGGACAGGGGGGGCGTGCCGGGGAGCTGTTTTTT | CASSWGQGGRAGELFF
TRBJ2-5 | TRBV29-1 | TRBD2 | - | TGCAGCGTTTTCCGCCTAGCGGGGGTGGAGACCCAGTACTTC | CSVFRLAGVETQYF
TRBJ2-3 | TRBV27 | - | - | TGTGCCAGCATGGGGGGTGCGGGGACAGATACGCAGTATTTT | CASMGGAGTDTQYF
TRBJ1-3 | TRBV7-2 | - | - | TGTGCCAGCAGCCAATTGCGGAGTGCGGCTGGAAACACCATATATTTT | CASSQLRSAAGNTIYF
TRBJ1-5 | TRBV28 | TRBD1 | few | TGTGCCAGCAGTAACAGGGGAGCGGGCAATCAGCCCCAGCATTTT | CASSNRGAGNQPQHF
TRBJ2-5 | TRBV5-1 | - | - | TGCGCCAGCAGCTTGTGGGGAGAAGAGACCCAGTACTTC | CASSLWGEETQYF
TRBJ2-7 | TRBV19 | TRBD2 | - | TGTGCCAGTAGGCTAATAGCGGGAGTTGTCCACGAGCAGTACTTC | CASRLIAGVVHEQYF
TRBJ2-1 | TRBV19 | - | - | TGTGCCAGTAGTATTTTGACGGGTGAGCAGTTCTTC | CASSILTGEQFF
TRBJ2-1 | TRBV6-5 | TRBD2 | - | TGTGCCATTACGGTCCTAGCGGGAGGGACCAATGAGCAGTTCTTC | CAITVLAGGTNEQFF
TRBJ2-7 | TRBV20-1 | TRBD2 | - | TGCAGTGCTAGTTCGCCTAGCGGGGGGGCCGGGGAGCAGTACTTC | CSASSPSGGAGEQYF
TRBJ1-4 | TRBV18 | TRBD1 | few | TGTGCCAGCTCGGCGACAGGGGGTAGGGAAAAACTGTTTTTT | CASSATGGREKLFF
TRBJ2-3 | TRBV30 | TRBD2 | - | TGTGCCTGGAGTCCGGGCGGGGGGAGCACAGATACGCAGTATTTT | CAWSPGGGSTDTQYF
TRBJ2-2 | TRBV4-1 | - | - | TGCGCCAGCAGCCTTTTTGGGGACACGAACACCGGGGAGCTGTTTTTT | CASSLFGDTNTGELFF
TRBJ1-1 | TRBV5-6 | TRBD1 | once | TGTGCCAGCAGCAAGGGACAGACGAACACTGAAGCTTTCTTT | CASSKGQTNTEAFF
TRBJ2-7 | TRBV20-1 | - | - | TGCAGTGCTAGTTCCCCGGACTCACTTTACGAGCAGTACTTC | CSASSPDSLYEQYF
TRBJ2-7 | TRBV3-1/TRBV3-2 | - | - | TGTGCCAGCAGCCAAGATCAAGGGGTGGGATTCTACGAGCAGTACTTC | CASSQDQGVGFYEQYF
TRBJ2-1 | TRBV7-3 | - | - | TGTGCCAGCAGTTCGGGAGCGGGTGAGCAGTTCTTC | CASSSGAGEQFF
TRBJ1-1 | TRBV5-6 | - | - | TGTGCCAGCAGCTTGCGGGACACTATGATTGAAGCTTTCTTT | CASSLRDTMIEAFF
TRBJ2-7 | TRBV6-2/TRBV6-3 | TRBD1 | - | TGTGCCAGCAGTTCCTTGGGACAGTATCCCTATGAGCAGTACTTC | CASSSLGQYPYEQYF
TRBJ2-7 | TRBV9 | - | - | TGTGCCAGCAGCCCGGACCCCACGGGATTATACGAGCAGTACTTC | CASSPDPTGLYEQYF
TRBJ2-2 | TRBV10-3 | TRBD1 | - | TGTGCCACCACTAGACAGGGAGTCACCGGGGAGCTGTTTTTT | CATTRQGVTGELFF
TRBJ2-7 | TRBV6-5 | TRBD1 | - | TGTGCCAGCAGTTACACCATGGACAGGAGCTCCTACGAGCAGTACTTC | CASSYTMDRSSYEQYF
TRBJ1-2 | TRBV19 | - | - | TGTGCCAGTACCCGACAGGTCAGCTATGGCTACACCTTC | CASTRQVSYGYTF
TRBJ1-2 | TRBV19 | TRBD1 | few | TGTGCCAGCACCAAGCAGCAGGGGGCGGGGTATGGCTACACCTTC | CASTKQQGAGYGYTF
TRBJ1-4 | TRBV6-6 | - | - | TGTGCCAGCTCTTGGCCAGGGGACGGGGAAAAACTGTTTTTT | CASSWPGDGEKLFF
TRBJ2-3 | TRBV5-1 | - | - | TGCGCCAGCAGCTCGCTTGACTTCCCAGATACGCAGTATTTT | CASSSLDFPDTQYF
TRBJ2-7 | TRBV2 | - | - | TGTGCCAGCAGTGGGGGCAGGGAAGCCTACGAGCAGTACTTC | CASSGGREAYEQYF
TRBJ2-1 | TRBV9 | TRBD2 | - | TGTGCCAGCAGCGGTAGCGGGAACCTCTACAATGAGCAGTTCTTC | CASSGSGNLYNEQFF
TRBJ1-1 | TRBV30 | TRBD1 | - | TGTGCCTGGAGTTCCGACAGGGCCACTGAAGCTTTCTTT | CAWSSDRATEAFF
TRBJ2-3 | TRBV3-1/TRBV3-2 | - | - | TGTGCCACTCGTACAGGCACAGATACGCAGTATTTT | CATRTGTDTQYF
TRBJ2-7 | TRBV2 | - | - | TGTGCCACCCAAAGTGCGGGGAGCGTCTCCTACGAGCAGTACTTC | CATQSAGSVSYEQYF
TRBJ1-1 | TRBV5-1 | TRBD1 | - | TGCGCCAGCAGCTCACAGGGGGCTGGCACTGAAGCTTTCTTT | CASSSQGAGTEAFF
TRBJ1-5 | TRBV19 | - | few | TGTGCCAGTAGGTTATCAGGGGCCCTTAGCAATCAGCCCCAGCATTTT | CASRLSGALSNQPQHF
TRBJ2-1 | TRBV3-1/TRBV3-2 | - | - | TGTGCCAGCAGAACAGGTATACATAGTTACAATGAGCAGTTCTTC | CASRTGIHSYNEQFF
TRBJ2-3 | TRBV5-8 | TRBD1 | once | TGTGCCAGCAGGGGGCCGAGGGGGCTTAGCACAGATACGCAGTATTTT | CASRGPRGLSTDTQYF
TRBJ2-3 | TRBV9 | - | - | TGTGCCAGCAGAGTAGCATCTACGCAGTATTTT | CASRVASTQYF
TRBJ2-1 | TRBV3-1/TRBV3-2 | TRBD1 | - | TGTGCCAGCAGCCATACCGACAGGGGCTCCTACAATGAGCAGTTCTTC | CASSHTDRGSYNEQFF
TRBJ2-6 | TRBV5-1 | - | - | TGCGCCAGCAGCTTGGACAGGGTGAGAAGCTCTGGGGCCAACGTCCTGACTTTC | CASSLDRVRSSGANVLTF
TRBJ2-1 | TRBV7-9 | TRBD1 | - | TGTGCCAGCAGCTTAGCCGGGACAGGGGGCGCGGGAGGGCTCGGTGAGCAGTTCTTC | CASSLAGTGGAGGLGEQFF
TRBJ2-7 | TRBV30 | - | - | TGTGCCTGGAGTGTCACCCTGGAGGACGAGCAGTACTTC | CAWSVTLEDEQYF
TRBJ1-6 | TRBV6-5 | - | - | TGTGCCAGCAGTACCCCGGGGAATTCACCCCTCCACTTT | CASSTPGNSPLHF
TRBJ1-2 | TRBV27 | TRBD1 | - | TGTGCCAGCAGGTCGACAGGGGACTATGGCTACACCTTC | CASRSTGDYGYTF
TRBJ1-1 | TRBV6-2/TRBV6-3 | TRBD1 | - | TGTGCCAGCAGTATACGACGCTCCGGGCAGGGGGTTGGAGCTTTCTTT | CASSIRRSGQGVGAFF